These 22 T cell receptor beta chains were sequenced from one sample in a study of shared clonotypes between healthy human individuals. Method: immunoSEQ multiplex PCR; TCRdb's copy keeps in-frame clones and lacks some. The data hold 400,000 or so clones, with about 96% observed a single time. The sample comprised memory CD8+ T cells sorted from blood. Specified subset: CD45RO+ cells pooled with CCR7-negative TemRA cells. The receptors derive from a man aged 25-45 years in good health.

This sequence joins TRBV9 and TRBJ2-1; TRBD2 aligns across 10 bases. Germline CDR1 and CDR2: SGDLS and YYNGEE. V lost 4 bases, J lost 4 bases, and 5 bases stayed unmatched. The CDR3 runs to 15 residues. CDR3 sequence: CASSSAGGGYNEQFF. CDR3 sequence (DNA): TGTGCCAGCAGCTCAGCGGGAGGGGGATACAATGAGCAGTTCTTC.

The chain uses TRBV9 and TRBJ2-2; TRBD1 might be the D (6 bases). Germline values: CDR1 SGDLS, CDR2 YYNGEE. CDR3 length equals 15 residues. V lost 3 bases and J 0 bases, leaving 9 bases between the germline ends. The CDR3 sequence is CASSAHRANTGELFF. In DNA form, the CDR3 reads TGTGCCAGCAGCGCCCACAGGGCGAACACCGGGGAGCTGTTTTTT.

The V and J genes are TRBV30 and TRBJ2-5, with TRBD2 identical over 7 bases. CDR1 and CDR2 (germline): GTSNPN, SVGIG (reference sequence). Trimming removed 0 bases from V and 5 bases from J; junction bases left unmatched: 15. The CDR3 consists of 17 residues. The CDR3 coding sequence is TGTGCCTGGAGTGTATCCCGAACACCACTAGCGTTGGAGACCCAGTACTTC. Translation: CAWSVSRTPLALETQYF.

J is TRBJ2-3 and V is TRBV14; D possibly corresponds to TRBD1 (6 bases). The germline gives CDR1 SGHDN, CDR2 FVKESK. V was cut by 4 bases and J by 5 bases, with 19 bases left in between. This CDR3 spans 16 amino acids. CDR3 nucleotide sequence: TGTGCCAGCAGCCTCATAACGGGACACCGCCTAGATACGCAGTATTTT. Amino acids: CASSLITGHRLDTQYF.

The rearrangement joins TRBV7-9 to TRBJ2-7, with 11 nucleotides matching TRBD2. V shed 5 bases and J 2 bases; nucleotides not matched to a gene: 2. CDR3 size: 14 residues. Per germline, CDR1 SEHNR and CDR2 FQNEAQ (reference sequence). This chain's CDR3 is CASSQTSGTYEQYF. The CDR3 DNA reads TGTGCCAGCAGCCAGACTAGCGGGACCTACGAGCAGTACTTC. The variable domain in full, completed from reference TRBV7-9 and TRBJ2-7, reads DTGVSQNPRHKITKRGQNVTFRCDPISEHNRLYWYRQTLGQGPEFLTYFQNEAQLEKSRLLSDRFSAERPKGSFSTLEIQRTEQGDSAMYLCASSQTSGTYEQYFGPGTRLTVT.

The rearrangement links TRBV27 to TRBJ2-6; 7 positions match TRBD1. Germline V gene sequence: CDR1 MNHEY, CDR2 SMNVEV (reference sequence). The CDR3 totals 16 residues. Losses at the gene ends were 5 bases for V and 4 bases for J; bases not matched to a gene: 8. The CDR3 DNA sequence: TGTGCCAGCAGTCCCTCGACAGGGTTCGGGGCCAACGTCCTGACTTTC. This sequence encodes CASSPSTGFGANVLTF.

The genes are TRBV10-3 and TRBJ2-1, with D possibly matching TRBD2 (5 bases). The CDR3 covers 17 residues. V lost 3 bases and J 0 bases, leaving 15 bases between the germline ends. Germline-derived CDR1 and CDR2 are ENHRY and SYGVKD. The CDR3 bases are TGTGCCATCAGTGAAGCCGAGCGGACGAGCTCCTACAATGAGCAGTTCTTC. It encodes CAISEAERTSSYNEQFF.

The chain uses TRBV5-4 and TRBJ2-1, with 10 nucleotides matching TRBD2. The length of the CDR3 is 15 residues. Germline V gene data show CDR1 as SGHNT and CDR2 as YYREEE (reference sequence). Trimming at V came to 2 bases and at J to 8 bases, leaving 7 bases not matched to a gene. In DNA form, the CDR3 reads TGTGCCAGCAGCTTATCAAGCGGGAGGGTAGATGAGCAGTTCTTC. Its translation: CASSLSSGRVDEQFF.

This clone was seen only once. The chain employs TRBV16 and TRBJ1-1, with D perhaps matching TRBD1 (5 bases). The CDR3 totals 16 residues. V lost 2 bases to trimming and J lost 0 bases, with 13 bases between them. Germline values: CDR1 KGHSY, CDR2 FQNENV. CDR3 protein: CASSQAGRWVNTEAFF. The CDR3 nucleotides are TGTGCCAGCAGCCAAGCAGGGAGATGGGTGAACACTGAAGCTTTCTTT.

The chain carries TRBV6-6 and TRBJ1-4; D gene ambiguous. Germline V lookup: CDR1 MNHNY, CDR2 SVGAGI (reference sequence). The V end lost 6 bases, the J end lost 6 bases, and 17 bases lay between the germline ends. This CDR3 spans 15 amino acids. CDR3 amino acids: CASSGHLTKYEKLFF. In DNA form, the CDR3 reads TGTGCCAGCAGCGGCCACCTGACGAAATATGAAAAACTGTTTTTT.

The rearrangement uses TRBV11-2 and TRBJ2-3; D may be TRBD2 (6 bases). The V and J ends lost 10 bases and 11 bases respectively, with 22 bases between them. Germline V gives CDR1 SGHAT, CDR2 FQNNGV. CDR3 length: 13 amino acids. In DNA, the CDR3 is TGTGCCACCCACTTGGCGGGGCCGGCTGGGCAGTATTTT. Translation gives CATHLAGPAGQYF.

The chain employs TRBV27 and TRBJ2-1, with 11 bases matching TRBD2. V dropped 2 bases and J dropped 10; count of bases not matched to a gene: 16. CDR1 and CDR2 from the germline V gene are MNHEY and SMNVEV (reference sequence). The CDR3 sequence is 18 residues long. CDR3 bases: TGTGCCAGCAGTTTAAAGACTAGCGGGATTCCCGCAATCATAGAGCAGTTCTTC. Protein sequence: CASSLKTSGIPAIIEQFF.

The chain is built from TRBV6-4 and TRBJ2-1, with a weak D call TRBD2 (5 bases). Looked up from germline, CDR1 is MRHNA and CDR2 is SNTAGT. V was shortened by 2 bases and J by 0 bases, with 8 bases between the two germline ends. The CDR3 runs 15 residues. CDR3 residues: CASSDGTSSYNEQFF. CDR3 nucleotides: TGTGCCAGCAGTGACGGAACTAGCTCCTACAATGAGCAGTTCTTC.

The rearrangement links TRBV7-2 to TRBJ2-7, with 10 bases lining up with TRBD2. Looked up from germline, CDR1 is SGHTA and CDR2 is FQGNSA. Unmatched junction bases numbered 7, after V lost 1 base and J lost 7 bases. The CDR3 contains 15 residues. For the CDR3, the DNA is TGTGCCAGCAGCTTAGTCCCTAGCGGGAGCGTAGAGCAGTACTTC. Protein sequence: CASSLVPSGSVEQYF.

As DNA, the CDR3 is TGCGCCAGCAGCCACCGCTTCCCGAACGCCGGGACGCGCCTCCGGGGCAAAAACATTCAGTACTTC. Its translation: CASSHRFPNAGTRLRGKNIQYF. J is TRBJ2-4 and V is TRBV4-1; D is perhaps TRBD1 or TRBD2 (5 bases each). Germline assignment: CDR1 MGHRA and CDR2 YSYEKL. The CDR3 covers 22 residues. V was shortened by 3 bases and J by 3 bases, with 33 bases between the two germline ends.

The sample holds one count of this clone. This chain links TRBV5-4 with TRBJ1-2; possible D gene TRBD1, 6 bases. The ends were cut back, 4 bases at V and 3 bases at J, with 25 bases in the middle. Germline V CDR1 and CDR2: SGHNT, YYREEE (reference sequence). This CDR3 is built from 18 residues. CDR3 DNA sequence: TGTGCCAGCAGCCGTTTTGGGATCCCCCGACAGGTGGACTATGGCTACACCTTC. Protein product: CASSRFGIPRQVDYGYTF.

The rearrangement links TRBV29-1 to TRBJ1-1, with 10 bases identical to TRBD1. Germline CDR1 reads SQVTM; CDR2 reads ANQGSEA. V gave up 4 bases and J gave up 4 bases; unmatched junction bases: 6. The length of the CDR3 is 14 residues. CDR3 nucleotide sequence: TGCAGCGTTGTGTCGGGACAGGGGTCCACTGAAGCTTTCTTT. Translation gives CSVVSGQGSTEAFF. The full variable domain, completed using reference TRBV29-1 and TRBJ1-1, is SAVISQKPSRDICQRGTSLTIQCQVDSQVTMMFWYRQQPGQSLTLIATANQGSEATYESGFVIDKFPISRPNLTFSTLTVSNMSPEDSSIYLCSVVSGQGSTEAFFGQGTRLTVV.

This clone was seen just once. The V and J genes are TRBV20-1 and TRBJ2-7, with D possibly matching TRBD2 (5 bases). The V end lost 7 bases, the J end lost 3 bases, and 10 bases lay between the germline ends. The CDR3 is 11 residues long. The germline CDR1 and CDR2 sequences are DFQATT and SNEGSKA (reference sequence). In nucleotides, the CDR3 is TGCAGTGGCGGGCAAAGCTACGAGCAGTACTTC. Protein: CSGGQSYEQYF.

The genes are TRBV2 and TRBJ1-2, with TRBD1 matching 8 bases. The CDR3 length is 13 residues. The germline CDR1 and CDR2 sequences are SNHLY and FYNNEI. V dropped 6 bases and J dropped 4; count of bases not matched to a gene: 4. The CDR3: CASRETGAYGYTF. The DNA for the CDR3 is TGTGCCAGCAGGGAGACAGGGGCCTATGGCTACACCTTC.

The rearrangement joins TRBV13 to TRBJ2-3, with 9 bases that match TRBD2. Germline lookup yields CDR1 PRHDT and CDR2 FYEKMQ (reference sequence). The CDR3 is 18 residues long. The V gene end was trimmed by 1 base and the J gene end by 6 bases; junction bases not matched to a gene: 14. CDR3 sequence: CASSLDRVAGGPDDTQYF. In DNA, the CDR3 is TGTGCCAGCAGCTTAGACAGGGTTGCGGGAGGGCCTGATGATACGCAGTATTTT.

In its sample, this clone was seen once. V gene TRBV7-2 combines with J gene TRBJ2-4; TRBD2 matches at 10 bases. From germline, CDR1 is SGHTA and CDR2 FQGNSA. Trimming cost V 1 base and J 15 bases; bases outside gene matches: 9. The length of the CDR3 is 14 residues. The CDR3 DNA reads as TGTGCCAGCAGCTTAGGAGGTAGCGGGAGGCTTTGGTACTTC. Its protein product is CASSLGGSGRLWYF.

The chain combines TRBV28 with TRBJ1-5, with 8 bases matching TRBD1. This CDR3 has 18 amino acids. V was clipped by 5 bases and J by 0 bases; unmatched bases: 12. Per the germline V gene, CDR1 is MDHEN and CDR2 is SYDVKM. In DNA, the CDR3 is TGTGCCAGCAGTACCTACAGGGGGGTACGGTATAGCAATCAGCCCCAGCATTTT. Its translation: CASSTYRGVRYSNQPQHF.